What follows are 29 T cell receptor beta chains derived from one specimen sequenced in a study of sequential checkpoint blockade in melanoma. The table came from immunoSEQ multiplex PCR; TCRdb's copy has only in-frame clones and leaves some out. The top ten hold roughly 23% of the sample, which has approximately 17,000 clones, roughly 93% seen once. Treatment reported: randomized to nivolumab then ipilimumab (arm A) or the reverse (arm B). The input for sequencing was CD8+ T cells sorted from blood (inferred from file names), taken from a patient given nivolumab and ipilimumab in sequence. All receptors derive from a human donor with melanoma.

The chain's CDR3 is CASSLGTGPNPYEQYV. The DNA of the CDR3 is TGTGCCAGCAGCTTGGGGACAGGCCCGAATCCCTACGAGCAGTACGTC. The V and J genes are TRBV5-6 and TRBJ2-7, with TRBD1 matching over 7 bases. Germline V gives CDR1 SGHDT, CDR2 YYEEEE. The CDR3 has 16 amino acids. The trim removed 0 bases at V and 2 bases at J, leaving 8 bases unmatched.

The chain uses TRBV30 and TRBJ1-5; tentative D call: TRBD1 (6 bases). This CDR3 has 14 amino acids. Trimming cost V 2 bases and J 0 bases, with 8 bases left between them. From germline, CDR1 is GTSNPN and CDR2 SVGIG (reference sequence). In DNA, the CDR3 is TGTGCCTGGAGTCCAGGGGATAGCAATCAGCCCCAGCATTTT. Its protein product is CAWSPGDSNQPQHF. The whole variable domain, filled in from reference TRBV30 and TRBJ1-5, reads SQTIHQWPATLVQPVGSPLSLECTVEGTSNPNLYWYRQAAGRGLQLLFYSVGIGQISSEVPQNLSASRPQDRQFILSSKKLLLSDSGFYLCAWSPGDSNQPQHFGDGTRLSIL.

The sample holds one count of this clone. CDR3 nucleotides: TGTGCCAGCAGTTTATCCCCCCCCTCTGTCAATGAGCAGTTCTTC. Residues: CASSLSPPSVNEQFF. This chain connects TRBV27 to TRBJ2-1, with D hard to call. Germline CDR1 reads MNHEY; CDR2 reads SMNVEV (reference sequence). The length of the CDR3 is 15 residues. The ends were cut back, 0 bases at V and 6 bases at J, with 12 bases in the middle.

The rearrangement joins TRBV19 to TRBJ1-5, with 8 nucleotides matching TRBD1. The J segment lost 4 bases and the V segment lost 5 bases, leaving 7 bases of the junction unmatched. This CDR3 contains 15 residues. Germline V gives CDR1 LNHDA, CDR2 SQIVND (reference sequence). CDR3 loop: CASSGGQGLNQPQHF. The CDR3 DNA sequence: TGTGCCAGTAGTGGCGGACAGGGTCTTAATCAGCCCCAGCATTTT.

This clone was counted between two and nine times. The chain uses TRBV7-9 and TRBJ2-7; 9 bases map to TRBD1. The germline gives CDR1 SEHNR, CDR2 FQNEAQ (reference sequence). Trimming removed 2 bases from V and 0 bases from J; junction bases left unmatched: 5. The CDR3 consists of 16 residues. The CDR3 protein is CASSLPDRGHSYEQYF. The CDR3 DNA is TGTGCCAGCAGCTTACCGGACAGGGGCCACTCCTACGAGCAGTACTTC.

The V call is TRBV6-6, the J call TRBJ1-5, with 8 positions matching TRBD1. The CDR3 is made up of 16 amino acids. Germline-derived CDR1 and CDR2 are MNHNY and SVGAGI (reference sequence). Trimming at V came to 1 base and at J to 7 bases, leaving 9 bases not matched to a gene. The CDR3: CASSYLLGQGGQPQHF. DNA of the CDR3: TGTGCCAGCAGTTACTTGTTAGGACAGGGCGGGCAGCCCCAGCATTTT.

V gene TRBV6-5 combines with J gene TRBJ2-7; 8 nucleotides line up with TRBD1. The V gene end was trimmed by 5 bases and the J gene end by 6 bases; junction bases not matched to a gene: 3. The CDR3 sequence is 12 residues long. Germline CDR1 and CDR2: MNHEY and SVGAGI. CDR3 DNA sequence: TGTGCCAGCAGTACAACAGGGGGCGAGCAGTACTTC. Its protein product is CASSTTGGEQYF.

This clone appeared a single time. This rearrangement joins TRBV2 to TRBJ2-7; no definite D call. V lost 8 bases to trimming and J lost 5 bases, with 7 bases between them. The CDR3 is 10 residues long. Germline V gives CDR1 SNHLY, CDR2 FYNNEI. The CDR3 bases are TGTGCCAGCGTACTCAACGAGCAGTACTTC. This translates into CASVLNEQYF.

This CDR3 is CATSPEGVIDGYTF. The CDR3 nucleotides read TGTGCCACCAGCCCCGAGGGTGTAATAGATGGCTACACCTTC. V gene TRBV15 combines with J gene TRBJ1-2; D ambiguous. The germline V gene has CDR1 LNHNV and CDR2 YYDKDF (reference sequence). With 5 bases removed from V and 6 bases from J, the gap between germline ends came to 16 bases. The CDR3 covers 14 residues.

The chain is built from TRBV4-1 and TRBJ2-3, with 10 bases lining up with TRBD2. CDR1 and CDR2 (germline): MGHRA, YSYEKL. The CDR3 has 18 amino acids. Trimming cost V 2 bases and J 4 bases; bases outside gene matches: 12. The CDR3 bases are TGCGCCAGCAGCCAAAGTTACCCCCCTAGCGGGAGTGCAGATACGCAGTATTTT. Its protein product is CASSQSYPPSGSADTQYF.

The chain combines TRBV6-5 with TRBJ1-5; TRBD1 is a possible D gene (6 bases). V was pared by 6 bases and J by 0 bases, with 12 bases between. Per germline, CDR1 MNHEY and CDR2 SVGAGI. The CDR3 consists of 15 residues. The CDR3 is CASSQGPYSNQPQHF. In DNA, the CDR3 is TGTGCCAGCAGCCAGGGGCCATATAGCAATCAGCCCCAGCATTTT.

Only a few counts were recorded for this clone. The DNA for the CDR3 is TGTGCCAGTAGTATCGTAGGCAGACTTCAGCATTTT. As protein: CASSIVGRLQHF. The chain carries TRBV19 and TRBJ1-5, with D unresolved. Trimming left V 3 bases short and J 13 bases short, with 13 bases between. CDR1 is LNHDA and CDR2 is SQIVND in the germline V gene (reference sequence). The CDR3 runs to 12 residues.

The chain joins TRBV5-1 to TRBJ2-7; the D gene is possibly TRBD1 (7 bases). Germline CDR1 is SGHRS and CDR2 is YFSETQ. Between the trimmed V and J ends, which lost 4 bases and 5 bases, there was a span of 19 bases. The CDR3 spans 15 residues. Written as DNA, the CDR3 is TGCGCCAGCAGCCTTCCTCCCCAGGGGGAGGACGAGCAGTACTTC. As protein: CASSLPPQGEDEQYF.

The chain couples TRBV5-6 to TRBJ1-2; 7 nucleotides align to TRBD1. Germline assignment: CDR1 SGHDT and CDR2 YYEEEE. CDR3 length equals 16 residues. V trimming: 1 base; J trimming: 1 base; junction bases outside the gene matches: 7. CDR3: CASSLKGTEINYGYTF. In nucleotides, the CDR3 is TGTGCCAGCAGCTTGAAAGGGACAGAAATTAACTATGGCTACACCTTC.

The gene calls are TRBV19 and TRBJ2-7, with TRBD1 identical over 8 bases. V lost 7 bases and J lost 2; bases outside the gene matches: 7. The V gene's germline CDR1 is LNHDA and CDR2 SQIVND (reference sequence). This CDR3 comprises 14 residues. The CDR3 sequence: CASTPGQGPYEQYF. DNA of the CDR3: TGTGCCAGTACCCCTGGACAGGGACCCTACGAGCAGTACTTC.

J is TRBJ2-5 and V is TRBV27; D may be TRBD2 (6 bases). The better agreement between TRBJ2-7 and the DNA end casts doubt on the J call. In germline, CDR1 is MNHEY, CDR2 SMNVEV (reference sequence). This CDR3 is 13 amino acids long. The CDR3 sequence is CASSFWGDYEQYF. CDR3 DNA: TGTGCCAGCAGTTTTTGGGGGGACTACGAGCAGTACTTC.

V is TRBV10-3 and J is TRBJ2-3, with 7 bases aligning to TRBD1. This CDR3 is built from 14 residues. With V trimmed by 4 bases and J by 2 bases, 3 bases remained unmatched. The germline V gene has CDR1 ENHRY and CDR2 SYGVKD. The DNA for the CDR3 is TGTGCCATCAGTGTACAGGGGTCCACAGATACGCAGTATTTT. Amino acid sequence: CAISVQGSTDTQYF.

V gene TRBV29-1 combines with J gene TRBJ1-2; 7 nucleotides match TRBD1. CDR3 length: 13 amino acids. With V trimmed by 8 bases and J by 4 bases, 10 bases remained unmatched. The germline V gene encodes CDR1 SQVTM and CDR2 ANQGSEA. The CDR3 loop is CSILSGQSYGYTF. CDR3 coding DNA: TGCAGCATCCTTTCGGGACAGTCCTATGGCTACACCTTC.

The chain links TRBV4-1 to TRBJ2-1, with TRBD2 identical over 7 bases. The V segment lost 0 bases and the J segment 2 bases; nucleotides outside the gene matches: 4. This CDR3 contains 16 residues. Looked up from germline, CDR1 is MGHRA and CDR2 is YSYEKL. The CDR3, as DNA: TGCGCCAGCAGCCAAGAAGGGCTAGCGGCCTACAATGAGCAGTTCTTC. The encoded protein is CASSQEGLAAYNEQFF.

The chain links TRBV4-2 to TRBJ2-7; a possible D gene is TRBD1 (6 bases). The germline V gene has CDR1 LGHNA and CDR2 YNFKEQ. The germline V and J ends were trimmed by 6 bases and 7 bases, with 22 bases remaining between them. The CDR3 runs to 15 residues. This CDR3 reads CASSHRTARHWEQYV. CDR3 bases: TGTGCCAGCAGTCACAGGACAGCCCGTCATTGGGAGCAGTACGTC.

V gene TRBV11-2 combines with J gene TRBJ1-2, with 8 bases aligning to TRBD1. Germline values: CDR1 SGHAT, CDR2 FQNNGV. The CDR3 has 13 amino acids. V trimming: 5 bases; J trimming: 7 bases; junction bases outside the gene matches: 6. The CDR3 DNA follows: TGTGCCAGCAGCGTGGGACAGGCGGGTGGCTACACCTTC. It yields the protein CASSVGQAGGYTF.

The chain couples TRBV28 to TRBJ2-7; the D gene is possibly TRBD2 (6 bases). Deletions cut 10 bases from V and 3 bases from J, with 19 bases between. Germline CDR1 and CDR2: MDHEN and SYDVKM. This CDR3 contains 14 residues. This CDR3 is CATIKDGLLYEQYV. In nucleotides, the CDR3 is TGTGCCACCATAAAGGACGGACTACTCTACGAGCAGTACGTC.

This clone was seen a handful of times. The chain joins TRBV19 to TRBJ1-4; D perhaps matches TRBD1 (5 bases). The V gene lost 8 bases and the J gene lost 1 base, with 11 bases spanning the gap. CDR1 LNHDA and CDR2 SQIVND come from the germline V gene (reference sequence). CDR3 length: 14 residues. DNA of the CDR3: TGTGCCAGTTACAGCGACAGAACTAATGAAAAACTGTTTTTT. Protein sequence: CASYSDRTNEKLFF.

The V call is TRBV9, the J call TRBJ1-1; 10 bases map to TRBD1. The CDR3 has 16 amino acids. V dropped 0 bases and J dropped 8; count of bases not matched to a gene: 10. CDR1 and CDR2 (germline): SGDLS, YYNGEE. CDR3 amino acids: CASSVVEGTGVREAFF. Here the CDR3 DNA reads TGTGCCAGCAGCGTAGTAGAGGGGACAGGGGTGAGAGAAGCTTTCTTT.

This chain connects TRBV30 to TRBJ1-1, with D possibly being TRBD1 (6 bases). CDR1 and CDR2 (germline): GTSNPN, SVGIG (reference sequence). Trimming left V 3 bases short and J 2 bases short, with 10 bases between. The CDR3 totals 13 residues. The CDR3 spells CAWRGTINTEAFF. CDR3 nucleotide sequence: TGTGCCTGGAGAGGGACAATAAACACTGAAGCTTTCTTT. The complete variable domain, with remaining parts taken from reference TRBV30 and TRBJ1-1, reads SQTIHQWPATLVQPVGSPLSLECTVEGTSNPNLYWYRQAAGRGLQLLFYSVGIGQISSEVPQNLSASRPQDRQFILSSKKLLLSDSGFYLCAWRGTINTEAFFGQGTRLTVV.

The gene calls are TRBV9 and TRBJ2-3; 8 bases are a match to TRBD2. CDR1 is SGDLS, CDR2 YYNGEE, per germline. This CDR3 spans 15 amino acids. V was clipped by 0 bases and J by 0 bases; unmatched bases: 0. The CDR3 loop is CASSVVAGSTDTQYF. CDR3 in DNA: TGTGCCAGCAGCGTAGTAGCGGGAAGCACAGATACGCAGTATTTT.

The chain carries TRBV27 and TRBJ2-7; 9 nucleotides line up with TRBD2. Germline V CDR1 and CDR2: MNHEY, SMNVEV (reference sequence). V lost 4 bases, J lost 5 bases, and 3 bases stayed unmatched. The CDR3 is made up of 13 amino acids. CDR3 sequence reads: CASSSSGRNEQYF. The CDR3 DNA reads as TGTGCCAGCAGTTCGAGCGGGAGGAACGAGCAGTACTTC.

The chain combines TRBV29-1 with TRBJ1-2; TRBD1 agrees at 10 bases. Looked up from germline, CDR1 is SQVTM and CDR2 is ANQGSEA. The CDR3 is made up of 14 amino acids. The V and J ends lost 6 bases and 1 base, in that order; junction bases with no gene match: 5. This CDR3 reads CSVWTGGFNYGYTF. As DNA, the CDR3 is TGCAGCGTATGGACAGGGGGTTTTAACTATGGCTACACCTTC.

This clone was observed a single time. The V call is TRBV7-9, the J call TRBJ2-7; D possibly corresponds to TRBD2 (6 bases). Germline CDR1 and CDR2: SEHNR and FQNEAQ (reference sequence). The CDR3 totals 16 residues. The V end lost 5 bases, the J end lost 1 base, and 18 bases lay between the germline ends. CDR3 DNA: TGTGCCAGCAGCCCAAAAACTAGCCGTACTTCCTACGAGCAGTACTTC. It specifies CASSPKTSRTSYEQYF.